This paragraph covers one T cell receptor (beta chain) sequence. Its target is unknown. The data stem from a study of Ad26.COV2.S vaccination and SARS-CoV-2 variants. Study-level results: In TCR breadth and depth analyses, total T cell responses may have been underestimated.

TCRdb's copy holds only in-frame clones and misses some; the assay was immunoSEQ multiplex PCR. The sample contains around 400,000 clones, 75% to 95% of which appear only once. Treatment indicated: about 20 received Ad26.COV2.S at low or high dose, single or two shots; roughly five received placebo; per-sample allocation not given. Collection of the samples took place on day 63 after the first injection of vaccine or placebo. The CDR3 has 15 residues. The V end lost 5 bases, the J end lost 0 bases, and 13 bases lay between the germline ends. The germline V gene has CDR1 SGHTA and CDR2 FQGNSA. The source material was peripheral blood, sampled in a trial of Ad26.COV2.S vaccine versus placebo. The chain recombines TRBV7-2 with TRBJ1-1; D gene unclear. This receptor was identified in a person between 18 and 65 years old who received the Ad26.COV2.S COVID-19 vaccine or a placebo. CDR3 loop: CASSLRFGLNTEAFF. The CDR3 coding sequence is TGTGCCAGCAGCCTGCGGTTTGGGTTGAACACTGAAGCTTTCTTT.